Shown below are 21 T cell receptor beta chains from a single sample sequenced in a study of cytomegalovirus exposure and HLA in healthy donors. The PCR contained 60 Vbeta and 13 Jbeta primers. Profiled with immunoSEQ multiplex PCR; TCRdb holds only in-frame clones, not every one. The sample gives under 200,000 clones, 82% of which show up once; approximately 1.6% is in the top ten. Material for sequencing was PBMCs. The receptors originated from a girl aged 10 to 17 in good health and CMV-seropositive.

V and J are TRBV6-1 and TRBJ2-6, with 7 bases aligning to TRBD1. The V gene end was trimmed by 3 bases and the J gene end by 3 bases; junction bases not matched to a gene: 8. Germline V gene sequence: CDR1 MNHNS, CDR2 SASEGT. The CDR3 spans 17 residues. The CDR3 region has the DNA TGTGCCAGCAGTGACGGACAGGCCTTCTTTGGGGCCAACGTCCTGACTTTC. Its translation is CASSDGQAFFGANVLTF.

The chain couples TRBV4-3 to TRBJ2-5; D perhaps matches TRBD1 (6 bases). Trimming removed 6 bases at V and 3 bases at J, with 14 bases between. The CDR3 spans 14 residues. Germline lookup yields CDR1 LGHNA and CDR2 YSLEER. CDR3 nucleotide sequence: TGCGCCAGCAGTCCAATCAGGGGCGAAGAGACCCAGTACTTC. Amino acid sequence: CASSPIRGEETQYF.

This chain connects TRBV10-1 to TRBJ2-3; the D gene is possibly TRBD2 (6 bases). V was pared by 3 bases and J by 0 bases, with 10 bases between. CDR1 WNHNN and CDR2 SYGVQD come from the germline V gene (reference sequence). There are 15 residues in the CDR3. CDR3 amino acids: CASSDPSASTDTQYF. CDR3 in DNA: TGCGCCAGCAGTGACCCTAGCGCCAGCACAGATACGCAGTATTTT.

The V and J genes are TRBV9 and TRBJ2-3, with 9 bases aligning to TRBD2. This CDR3 has 19 residues. The germline V gene encodes CDR1 SGDLS and CDR2 YYNGEE. J lost 3 bases, V lost 4 bases, and 18 bases had no gene match. CDR3: CASSQGTKEAGGLTDTQYF. DNA for the CDR3: TGTGCCAGCAGCCAAGGGACTAAAGAAGCGGGGGGTTTAACAGATACGCAGTATTTT.

This chain joins TRBV30 and TRBJ1-3, with a tentative D call TRBD1 (5 bases). V was trimmed by 0 bases and J by 0 bases, leaving 9 bases between them. The germline V gene has CDR1 GTSNPN and CDR2 SVGIG (reference sequence). The CDR3 is made up of 15 amino acids. As DNA, the CDR3 is TGTGCCTGGAGTGTGGGGCAGCTCTCTGGAAACACCATATATTTT. Encoded protein: CAWSVGQLSGNTIYF.

The V gene is TRBV9, the J gene TRBJ2-1, with a weak D call TRBD2 (5 bases). V was clipped by 0 bases and J by 2 bases, with 9 bases between them. The CDR3 spans 15 residues. Germline loops: CDR1 SGDLS, CDR2 YYNGEE. The CDR3 protein is CASSVGGSTYNEQFF. CDR3 in DNA: TGTGCCAGCAGCGTAGGAGGGTCTACCTACAATGAGCAGTTCTTC. Full variable domain (outside the CDR3, taken from reference TRBV9 and TRBJ2-1): DSGVTQTPKHLITATGQRVTLRCSPRSGDLSVYWYQQSLDQGLQFLIQYYNGEERAKGNILERFSAQQFPDLHSELNLSSLELGDSALYFCASSVGGSTYNEQFFGPGTRLTVL.

This chain joins TRBV6-5 and TRBJ2-3; 7 bases fit TRBD1. Germline V lookup: CDR1 MNHEY, CDR2 SVGAGI. This CDR3 region has 13 residues. V lost 3 bases, J lost 6 bases, and 3 bases stayed unmatched. The CDR3 nucleotides are TGTGCCAGCAGTTATGCACAGGGGGATACGCAGTATTTT. Translating gives CASSYAQGDTQYF.

The chain carries TRBV30 and TRBJ2-6, with TRBD1 identical over 9 bases. Trimming took 2 bases from V and 1 from J; bases not matched to a gene: 9. In germline, CDR1 is GTSNPN, CDR2 SVGIG (reference sequence). The CDR3 loop spans 18 amino acids. In nucleotides, the CDR3 is TGTGCCTGGAGTAGACCGGGACAGGGACATTCTGGGGCCAACGTCCTGACTTTC. This codes for CAWSRPGQGHSGANVLTF. Full variable domain (missing parts from reference TRBV30 and TRBJ2-6): SQTIHQWPATLVQPVGSPLSLECTVEGTSNPNLYWYRQAAGRGLQLLFYSVGIGQISSEVPQNLSASRPQDRQFILSSKKLLLSDSGFYLCAWSRPGQGHSGANVLTFGAGSRLTVL.

This chain joins TRBV19 and TRBJ2-3; possibly TRBD1 for D (6 bases). Germline CDR1 is LNHDA and CDR2 is SQIVND (reference sequence). This CDR3 has 15 residues. V was clipped by 5 bases and J by 0 bases, with 12 bases between them. CDR3 loop: CASSPWTASTDTQYF. The CDR3 bases are TGTGCCAGTAGTCCCTGGACAGCCAGCACAGATACGCAGTATTTT.

The gene calls are TRBV27 and TRBJ2-1, with 10 nucleotides matching TRBD2. With 4 bases clipped from V and 3 bases from J, the junction kept 0 bases outside the gene matches. CDR3 length: 14 residues. Germline V gives CDR1 MNHEY, CDR2 SMNVEV (reference sequence). The CDR3 reads CASSSSGSYNEQFF. For the CDR3, the DNA is TGTGCCAGCAGTTCTAGCGGGAGCTACAATGAGCAGTTCTTC.

The chain uses TRBV30 and TRBJ2-5; 9 nucleotides agree with TRBD1. The CDR3 is made up of 14 amino acids. Germline CDR1 is GTSNPN and CDR2 is SVGIG (reference sequence). The ends lost 2 bases at V and 4 bases at J; junction bases unmatched: 5. This CDR3 reads CAWSTGGIRETQYF. The CDR3 bases are TGTGCCTGGAGTACAGGGGGCATCCGAGAGACCCAGTACTTC.

V is TRBV6-1 and J is TRBJ1-1, with no clear D. Germline CDR1 reads MNHNS; CDR2 reads SASEGT. Trimming took off 0 bases at V and 3 bases at J, with 14 bases between the two ends. This CDR3 has 16 amino acids. CDR3 loop: CASSEALQDKYTEAFF. In nucleotides, the CDR3 is TGTGCCAGCAGTGAAGCCCTACAAGACAAGTACACTGAAGCTTTCTTT.

Concerning this clone itself: Other DNA sequences from this sample encode an identical CDR3 as well. The gene calls are TRBV30 and TRBJ1-1, with unresolved D. Germline CDR1 and CDR2: GTSNPN and SVGIG (reference sequence). V lost 0 bases to trimming and J lost 1 base, with 6 bases between them. The CDR3 is 13 residues long. The CDR3 bases are TGTGCCTGGAGTGTACCCGGGAACACTGAAGCTTTCTTT. Its translation is CAWSVPGNTEAFF.

The V call is TRBV4-3, the J call TRBJ1-5, with D unclear. Trimming took 0 bases from V and 0 from J, leaving 9 bases between them. Germline CDR1 LGHNA, CDR2 YSLEER. The CDR3 extends over 16 amino acids. The CDR3 DNA is TGCGCCAGCAGCCAAGATTGGAGAAATAGCAATCAGCCCCAGCATTTT. It codes for CASSQDWRNSNQPQHF.

V and J are TRBV7-2 and TRBJ2-7; the match to TRBD2 covers 9 bases. The ends lost 7 bases at V and 5 bases at J; junction bases unmatched: 9. Germline CDR1 is SGHTA and CDR2 is FQGNSA. The CDR3 length is 14 residues. In DNA form, the CDR3 reads TGTGCCAGCACCTTCGGCGGGAGGGCCAACGAGCAGTACTTC. Protein product: CASTFGGRANEQYF.

This chain links TRBV7-8 with TRBJ1-1; possibly TRBD1 for D (5 bases). This CDR3 is 15 amino acids long. Trimming removed 0 bases from V and 4 bases from J, with 12 bases in between. Per germline, CDR1 SGHVS and CDR2 FQNEAQ. The CDR3 DNA reads TGTGCCAGCAGCTTAGCGCCAGGGTTGGTCACTGAAGCTTTCTTT. Its protein product is CASSLAPGLVTEAFF.

The DNA of the CDR3 is TGTGCCTTGCGAACCGGGACAGGGACCGGGGAGCTGTTTTTT. Residues: CALRTGTGTGELFF. The chain has TRBV30 and TRBJ2-2, with 9 bases identical to TRBD1. Germline CDR1 reads GTSNPN; CDR2 reads SVGIG (reference sequence). The CDR3 totals 14 residues. V trimming: 7 bases; J trimming: 5 bases; junction bases outside the gene matches: 8.

V gene TRBV7-2 combines with J gene TRBJ2-7; 13 bases align to TRBD2. Per germline, CDR1 SGHTA and CDR2 FQGNSA. V trimming: 1 base; J trimming: 2 bases; junction bases outside the gene matches: 2. This CDR3 has 16 residues. The DNA for the CDR3 is TGTGCCAGCAGCTTAGGAACTAGCGGGGGGGCCTACGAGCAGTACTTC. It encodes CASSLGTSGGAYEQYF.

The gene calls are TRBV18 and TRBJ1-3; D is ambiguous. This CDR3 is 14 amino acids long. In germline, CDR1 is KGHSH, CDR2 LQKENI. With 0 bases removed from V and 4 bases from J, the gap between germline ends came to 7 bases. The CDR3 nucleotides read TGTGCCAGCTCACCACCGTCTATAGGAAACACCATATATTTT. Translating it yields CASSPPSIGNTIYF.

The chain has TRBV2 and TRBJ2-7; a weak D match, TRBD1 (7 bases). Looked up from germline, CDR1 is SNHLY and CDR2 is FYNNEI. This CDR3 is built from 13 residues. The V end was cut by 8 bases, the J end by 3 bases, with 14 bases between. The CDR3 coding sequence is TGTGCCAGCCAGGGGGGCGCACGCTACGAGCAGTACTTC. Protein sequence: CASQGGARYEQYF.

This clone was seen once. The chain carries TRBV9 and TRBJ1-2; D possibly corresponds to TRBD1 (6 bases). The CDR3 is 14 amino acids. The germline gives CDR1 SGDLS, CDR2 YYNGEE. Trimming took off 4 bases at V and 5 bases at J, with 15 bases between the two ends. The CDR3 is CASSPGRGRYGYTF. In nucleotides, the CDR3 is TGTGCCAGCAGCCCCGGCAGGGGCAGGTATGGCTACACCTTC.